One sample yielded the 17 T cell receptor beta chains listed below, sequenced in a study of cytomegalovirus exposure and HLA in healthy donors. TCRdb's table, derived via immunoSEQ multiplex PCR, lists solely in-frame clones and lacks some. The sample has roughly 95,000 clones, roughly 85% seen once; the top ten hold roughly 20%. The specimen was PBMCs. The receptor source for this set is a man between 18 and 29 years old in good health and CMV-seropositive.

CDR3 amino acids: CASSPGGDEKLFF. CDR3 nucleotides: TGTGCCAGCAGCCCCGGGGGGGATGAAAAACTGTTTTTT. The chain has TRBV11-2 and TRBJ1-4; D is perhaps TRBD1 (5 bases). V was cut by 5 bases and J by 6 bases, with 10 bases left in between. Germline assignment: CDR1 SGHAT and CDR2 FQNNGV. The CDR3 is 13 amino acids.

The chain recombines TRBV4-1 with TRBJ2-7; a possible D gene is TRBD1 (5 bases). The CDR3 length is 14 residues. Trimming took 4 bases from V and 6 from J, leaving 16 bases between them. Per germline, CDR1 MGHRA and CDR2 YSYEKL. CDR3 bases: TGCGCCAGCAGCCCAACCACAGGAATGGTCGAGCAGTACGTC. The encoded protein is CASSPTTGMVEQYV.

V is TRBV19 and J is TRBJ2-7; D possibly corresponds to TRBD1 (5 bases). Per the germline V gene, CDR1 is LNHDA and CDR2 is SQIVND (reference sequence). The V gene lost 7 bases and the J gene lost 2 bases, with 12 bases spanning the gap. The CDR3 runs to 13 residues. The CDR3 reads CASNLGRAYEQYF. CDR3 sequence (DNA): TGTGCCAGTAATCTGGGGCGCGCCTACGAGCAGTACTTC.

The chain employs TRBV18 and TRBJ2-4; TRBD1 is a possible D gene (6 bases). CDR1 and CDR2 from the germline V gene are KGHSH and LQKENI. Trimming cost V 3 bases and J 0 bases, with 15 bases left between them. This CDR3 is built from 17 residues. CDR3 residues: CASSPGDRPLAKNIQYF. The CDR3 DNA follows: TGTGCCAGCTCACCCGGAGACAGGCCGTTAGCCAAAAACATTCAGTACTTC.

The V gene is TRBV6-1, the J gene TRBJ1-1; 9 bases are shared with TRBD1. Germline-derived CDR1 and CDR2 are MNHNS and SASEGT. V dropped 4 bases and J dropped 8; count of bases not matched to a gene: 2. The CDR3 length is 12 residues. CDR3 nucleotides: TGTGCCAGCAGTGGACAGGGGGTAGAAGCTTTCTTT. It specifies CASSGQGVEAFF.

Concerning this clone: The sample has other DNA sequences that encode this CDR3 too. The chain is built from TRBV5-1 and TRBJ2-1, with D maybe TRBD2 (6 bases). The CDR3 totals 14 residues. V lost 4 bases and J 0 bases, leaving 8 bases between the germline ends. Germline lookup yields CDR1 SGHRS and CDR2 YFSETQ. DNA of the CDR3: TGCGCCAGCAGCGGGGGGAGCTCCTACAATGAGCAGTTCTTC. Protein product: CASSGGSSYNEQFF.

CDR3 protein: CASSPPIAEGYEQYF. The CDR3 coding sequence is TGTGCCAGCTCACCGCCGATAGCGGAGGGCTACGAGCAGTACTTC. The chain uses TRBV18 and TRBJ2-7; possible D gene TRBD2, 6 bases. The CDR3 runs 15 residues. From germline, CDR1 is KGHSH and CDR2 LQKENI. V shed 3 bases and J shed 3 bases, with 15 bases lying between them.

The rearrangement uses TRBV13 and TRBJ2-7, with TRBD1 matching 9 bases. The CDR3 has 14 residues. Germline V gives CDR1 PRHDT, CDR2 FYEKMQ (reference sequence). V was pared by 7 bases and J by 5 bases, with 9 bases of the junction left unmatched. The CDR3 reads CASTWGQGAHEQYF. The CDR3 region has the DNA TGTGCCAGCACCTGGGGACAGGGAGCACACGAGCAGTACTTC.

CDR3 sequence (DNA): TGTGCCAGTAGTCCACGTTTCGGGGCAGGGGACACTGAAGCTTTCTTT. It encodes CASSPRFGAGDTEAFF. The chain employs TRBV19 and TRBJ1-1; D is perhaps TRBD1 (6 bases). This CDR3 region has 16 residues. Germline values: CDR1 LNHDA, CDR2 SQIVND (reference sequence). V was cut by 5 bases and J by 3 bases, with 19 bases left in between. Using reference TRBV19 and TRBJ1-1 for the parts outside the CDR3, the full variable domain is DGGITQSPKYLFRKEGQNVTLSCEQNLNHDAMYWYRQDPGQGLRLIYYSQIVNDFQKGDIAEGYSVSREKKESFPLTVTSAQKNPTAFYLCASSPRFGAGDTEAFFGQGTRLTVV.

The chain joins TRBV10-3 to TRBJ2-5; 9 nucleotides align to TRBD2. The germline V gene encodes CDR1 ENHRY and CDR2 SYGVKD. This CDR3 region has 14 residues. V trimming: 8 bases; J trimming: 0 bases; junction bases outside the gene matches: 4. CDR3 loop: CAISSGTYQETQYF. The CDR3 region has the DNA TGTGCCATCTCTAGCGGGACGTACCAAGAGACCCAGTACTTC.

The chain has TRBV2 and TRBJ2-7; perhaps TRBD1 as D (6 bases). The germline V gene has CDR1 SNHLY and CDR2 FYNNEI. V shed 4 bases and J shed 2 bases, with 18 bases lying between them. The CDR3 has 16 amino acids. The CDR3: CASSGLGGRLTYEQYV. The CDR3, as DNA: TGTGCCAGCAGTGGGCTTGGGGGCAGGCTAACCTACGAGCAGTACGTC.

This clone was seen a single time. The J gene is TRBJ2-3, the V gene TRBV6-4; no clear D. Per germline, CDR1 MRHNA and CDR2 SNTAGT. V was pared by 1 base and J by 0 bases, with 8 bases between. This CDR3 is built from 15 residues. CDR3 residues: CASSDFGGSTDTQYF. The CDR3 DNA follows: TGTGCCAGCAGTGACTTTGGCGGTAGCACAGATACGCAGTATTTT.

The V call is TRBV29-1, the J call TRBJ1-1; unclear D gene. Germline V CDR1 and CDR2: SQVTM, ANQGSEA. The CDR3 has 12 residues. Trimming took 3 bases from V and 5 from J, leaving 10 bases between them. The CDR3 DNA follows: TGCAGCGTTGATGTGGCAGATACTGAAGCTTTCTTT. This encodes CSVDVADTEAFF.

J is TRBJ2-1 and V is TRBV28; weak D call: TRBD2 (6 bases). This CDR3 has 13 amino acids. V dropped 2 bases and J dropped 7 bases, with 9 bases sitting between them. Germline assignment: CDR1 MDHEN and CDR2 SYDVKM. The CDR3 spells CASSLTGVNEQFF. Written as DNA, the CDR3 is TGTGCCAGCAGTTTAACGGGAGTTAATGAGCAGTTCTTC.

This chain connects TRBV7-6 to TRBJ2-1, with TRBD2 identical over 10 bases. Per the germline V gene, CDR1 is SGHVS and CDR2 is FNYEAQ. The CDR3 consists of 15 residues. V shed 4 bases and J 1 base; nucleotides not matched to a gene: 1. For the CDR3, the DNA is TGTGCCAGCAGCTCGACTAGCGGGTCCTACAATGAGCAGTTCTTC. This sequence encodes CASSSTSGSYNEQFF.

V usage is TRBV4-1 and J usage is TRBJ1-1; 8 positions agree with TRBD1. The J segment lost 5 bases and the V segment lost 2 bases, leaving 4 bases of the junction unmatched. Per germline, CDR1 MGHRA and CDR2 YSYEKL. The CDR3 spans 14 residues. The CDR3 nucleotides read TGCGCCAGCAGCCAAATGACAGGGGAAACTGAAGCTTTCTTT. Its protein product is CASSQMTGETEAFF.

The chain joins TRBV7-3 to TRBJ2-7; TRBD2 might be the D (7 bases). V lost 5 bases and J 2 bases, leaving 19 bases between the germline ends. The CDR3 is 16 residues long. The germline gives CDR1 SGHTA, CDR2 FQGTGA. Written as DNA, the CDR3 is TGTGCCAGCAGCCGAAGGGGGAGGGAGCGTCCCTACGAGCAGTACGTC. Its translation is CASSRRGRERPYEQYV.